This TCR beta chain stems from a study of blood T cells in healthy people across ages. CDR3 size: 16 residues. A second roughly 6 to 12 cycle PCR used barcoded and J-beta primers. A single record per CDR3 protein comes from TCRdb applying MiXCR to the 5' RACE reads. Here the sample spans 1.5 million to 1.9 million distinct CDR3 sequences, roughly two fifths being singletons. Whole-study findings and limits: PBMCs that were unsorted prevented a conclusive naive versus antigen-experienced comparison.

A word on this clonotype: Its target is unknown.

Each sample had at least 6 million PBMCs isolated. This clonotype was sampled from a woman aged 18-29 years in good health. The V gene is TRBV21-1, the J gene TRBJ1-5. TRBV21-1 is a recognized pseudogene. The sample comprised blood. The DNA for the CDR3 is TGTGCCAGCAGCAGAACCGGTGACCATGGATTTCAGCCCCAGCATTTT. Translated: CASSRTGDHGFQPQHF.